Listed below are T cell receptor beta chains from one sample, sequenced in a study of Graves' ophthalmopathy and Graves' hyperthyroidism. TCRdb reprocessed the multiplex PCR reads via MiXCR and lists one record per CDR3 protein. The sample consists of 600,000 to 650,000 distinct CDR3 sequences, 22% of them appearing once. Sequenced sample: peripheral blood. The origin of the receptors is a woman aged 18-29 years with stable Graves' hyperthyroidism. Some clones in this sample may be carry-over from other donors' samples. CDR3s include the opening cysteine and the closing phenylalanine or tryptophan. The D gene is left open where the match is weak. The size of a clone is reported for some rows only, either as once, few or many, or as a class for expanded clones.

j_call: TRBJ2-2
d_call: NA
v_call: TRBV29-1
clone_size: many
cdr3_nt: TGCAGCGATCCTTCCGGGACTCAGAGTGCCGGGGAGCTGTTTTTT
cdr3_aa: CSDPSGTQSAGELFF

j_call: TRBJ2-7
d_call: NA
v_call: TRBV6-5
clone_size: many
cdr3_nt: TGTGCCAGCAGTAACCTAGGGGGAAGGGAAGCCTACGAGCAGTACTTC
cdr3_aa: CASSNLGGREAYEQYF

j_call: TRBJ2-7
d_call: TRBD1
v_call: TRBV5-4
clone_size: many
cdr3_nt: TGTGCCAGCAGCTTTGGGACAGACTCCTACGAGCAGTACTTC
cdr3_aa: CASSFGTDSYEQYF

j_call: TRBJ1-1
d_call: NA
v_call: TRBV6-5
clone_size: NA
cdr3_nt: TGTGCCAGCAGTTCAACAGTTAACACTGAAGCTTGCTTT
cdr3_aa: CASSSTVNTEACF

j_call: TRBJ1-3
d_call: NA
v_call: TRBV28
clone_size: NA
cdr3_nt: TGTGCCAGCATCCTGGACAGCTCTGGAAACACCATATATTTT
cdr3_aa: CASILDSSGNTIYF

j_call: TRBJ2-7
d_call: TRBD2
v_call: TRBV10-3
clone_size: many
cdr3_nt: TGTGCCATCAGTTCCTCAGCGGGGCGCGAGCAGTACTTC
cdr3_aa: CAISSSAGREQYF

j_call: TRBJ2-2
d_call: TRBD1
v_call: TRBV9
clone_size: NA
cdr3_nt: TGTGCCAGCAGCGTAGGAGGGACAGGCCTCACCGGGGAGCTGTTTTTT
cdr3_aa: CASSVGGTGLTGELFF

j_call: TRBJ2-4
d_call: NA
v_call: TRBV15
clone_size: few
cdr3_nt: TGTGCCACCAGCAGGGATGTACCGGGACCAGCCCTCTTC
cdr3_aa: CATSRDVPGPALF

j_call: TRBJ1-2
d_call: NA
v_call: TRBV6-1
clone_size: many
cdr3_nt: TGTGCCAGCAGTGAATTTTCGTTAATGGCTAACTATGGCTACACCTTC
cdr3_aa: CASSEFSLMANYGYTF

j_call: TRBJ1-3
d_call: NA
v_call: TRBV18
clone_size: NA
cdr3_nt: TGTGCCAGCTCCCCGGCAGGGTTTCGAAACACCATATATTTT
cdr3_aa: CASSPAGFRNTIYF

j_call: TRBJ1-1
d_call: NA
v_call: TRBV28
clone_size: NA
cdr3_nt: TGTGCCAGCAGTTTGTTTGGAGCGACTGAAGCTTTCTTT
cdr3_aa: CASSLFGATEAFF

j_call: TRBJ2-7
d_call: NA
v_call: TRBV2
clone_size: many
cdr3_nt: TGTGCCAGCAGTCTCGGGGGGCCATCCACCTACGAGCAGTACTTC
cdr3_aa: CASSLGGPSTYEQYF

j_call: TRBJ1-1
d_call: TRBD1
v_call: TRBV4-1
clone_size: many
cdr3_nt: TGCGCCAGCAGCCAAGATCTTACAGGGGTCGGCACTGAAGCTTTCTTT
cdr3_aa: CASSQDLTGVGTEAFF

j_call: TRBJ1-6
d_call: NA
v_call: TRBV28
clone_size: many
cdr3_nt: TGTGCCAGCAGTTTGTTTAAGGATAATAATTCACCCCTCCACTTT
cdr3_aa: CASSLFKDNNSPLHF

j_call: TRBJ2-7
d_call: TRBD2
v_call: TRBV6-2/TRBV6-3
clone_size: many
cdr3_nt: TGTGCCACCAGGACTAGCGGGAGTGTTTACGAGCAGTACTTC
cdr3_aa: CATRTSGSVYEQYF

j_call: TRBJ1-5
d_call: TRBD1
v_call: TRBV12-3/TRBV12-4
clone_size: many
cdr3_nt: TGTGCCAGCAGCCGACAGGGGAGTGATCAGCCCCAGCATTTT
cdr3_aa: CASSRQGSDQPQHF

j_call: TRBJ1-1
d_call: TRBD1
v_call: TRBV15
clone_size: NA
cdr3_nt: TGTGCCACCAGCAGAGGCTTACAGGGGAGCACTGAAGCTTTCTTT
cdr3_aa: CATSRGLQGSTEAFF

j_call: TRBJ1-3
d_call: TRBD1
v_call: TRBV28
clone_size: many
cdr3_nt: TGTGCCAGCAGAGAAGAGGGACAGACCTTCTCTGGAAACACCATATATTTT
cdr3_aa: CASREEGQTFSGNTIYF

j_call: TRBJ2-5
d_call: TRBD2
v_call: TRBV12-3/TRBV12-4
clone_size: many
cdr3_nt: TGTGCCAGCAGTTCCTCCGGGACTAGCGAAGGGGAGACCCAGTACTTC
cdr3_aa: CASSSSGTSEGETQYF

j_call: TRBJ1-2
d_call: NA
v_call: TRBV20-1
clone_size: NA
cdr3_nt: TGCAGTGCTACACGGTCGGACGGCTATGGCTACACCTTC
cdr3_aa: CSATRSDGYGYTF

j_call: TRBJ1-2
d_call: TRBD1
v_call: TRBV29-1
clone_size: few
cdr3_nt: TGCAGCGCCCGCCTTAGACAGGGGCATGATGGCTACACCTTC
cdr3_aa: CSARLRQGHDGYTF

j_call: TRBJ2-5
d_call: TRBD2
v_call: TRBV11-3
clone_size: NA
cdr3_nt: TGTGCCAGCAGCTCCGGAGAGACTAGCGGGGATTCGGAGACCCAGTACTTC
cdr3_aa: CASSSGETSGDSETQYF

j_call: TRBJ2-4
d_call: TRBD2
v_call: TRBV7-8
clone_size: NA
cdr3_nt: TGTGCCAGCAGCTTGGGGGGGGGAGGTGACATTCAGTACTTC
cdr3_aa: CASSLGGGGDIQYF

j_call: TRBJ1-6
d_call: NA
v_call: TRBV20-1
clone_size: many
cdr3_nt: TGCAGTGCTAGACCAGGGCTATGGAATTCACCCCTCCACTTT
cdr3_aa: CSARPGLWNSPLHF

j_call: TRBJ1-2
d_call: NA
v_call: TRBV28
clone_size: NA
cdr3_nt: TGTGCCAGCACCGCGGACCGGGCCCGGGAGAAAGGCTACACCTTC
cdr3_aa: CASTADRAREKGYTF

j_call: TRBJ2-7
d_call: TRBD2
v_call: TRBV19
clone_size: NA
cdr3_nt: TGTGCCAGTAGTATGTGGGCTAGCGGGAGGGCCATGTACGAGCAGTACTTC
cdr3_aa: CASSMWASGRAMYEQYF

j_call: TRBJ2-2
d_call: NA
v_call: TRBV6-1
clone_size: NA
cdr3_nt: TGTGCCAGCAGTGAAGGAACAGGCAGGCGAGACACCGGGGAGCTGTTTTTT
cdr3_aa: CASSEGTGRRDTGELFF

j_call: TRBJ2-7
d_call: NA
v_call: TRBV19
clone_size: NA
cdr3_nt: TGTGCCAGTAGTATAGAAGGGACGTCCTACGAGCAGTACTTC
cdr3_aa: CASSIEGTSYEQYF

j_call: TRBJ1-1
d_call: NA
v_call: TRBV6-4
clone_size: many
cdr3_nt: TGTGCCAGCAGTGACGGGGCAGGGGCTGAAGCTTTCTTT
cdr3_aa: CASSDGAGAEAFF

j_call: TRBJ1-1
d_call: NA
v_call: TRBV9
clone_size: many
cdr3_nt: TGTGCCAGCAGCGTACAGGGTGGGACTGAAGCTTTCTTT
cdr3_aa: CASSVQGGTEAFF

j_call: TRBJ2-7
d_call: NA
v_call: TRBV18
clone_size: NA
cdr3_nt: TGTGCCAGCTTCTACTACCAGAGAAACTCCTACGAGCAGTACTTC
cdr3_aa: CASFYYQRNSYEQYF

j_call: TRBJ1-1
d_call: NA
v_call: TRBV12-3/TRBV12-4
clone_size: many
cdr3_nt: TGTGCCAGCAGCCTCCGCCCTCGGGATAACACTGAAGCTTTCTTT
cdr3_aa: CASSLRPRDNTEAFF

j_call: TRBJ2-2
d_call: NA
v_call: TRBV2
clone_size: few
cdr3_nt: TGTGCCGGAAGGCCCGACGGGATAGCACCCGGGGAGCTGTTTTTT
cdr3_aa: CAGRPDGIAPGELFF

j_call: TRBJ1-2
d_call: TRBD1
v_call: TRBV12-3/TRBV12-4
clone_size: few
cdr3_nt: TGTGCCAGCAGTTTGCGACAGGGGGCGGATGGCTACACCTTC
cdr3_aa: CASSLRQGADGYTF

j_call: TRBJ2-2
d_call: TRBD2
v_call: TRBV7-2
clone_size: NA
cdr3_nt: TGTGCCAGCAGCTTGGCGCGCGGGGGGGCCGGGGAGCTGTTTTTT
cdr3_aa: CASSLARGGAGELFF

j_call: TRBJ1-1
d_call: NA
v_call: TRBV20-1
clone_size: few
cdr3_nt: TGCAACGGAAGACTGAACACTGAAGCTTTCTTT
cdr3_aa: CNGRLNTEAFF

j_call: TRBJ1-3
d_call: NA
v_call: TRBV29-1
clone_size: many
cdr3_nt: TGCAGCGTTGGGGGGATGGACCTCTCTGGAAACACCATATATTTT
cdr3_aa: CSVGGMDLSGNTIYF

j_call: TRBJ2-7
d_call: TRBD2
v_call: TRBV29-1
clone_size: many
cdr3_nt: TGCAGCGTTGGTGACAGCTCGGGGACTAGCTCGTACGAGCAGTACTTC
cdr3_aa: CSVGDSSGTSSYEQYF

j_call: TRBJ1-1
d_call: TRBD1
v_call: TRBV7-9
clone_size: many
cdr3_nt: TGTGCCACCGGGAACAGGGGGCGAATTAGAGCGGCTTTCTTT
cdr3_aa: CATGNRGRIRAAFF

j_call: TRBJ2-5
d_call: NA
v_call: TRBV6-1
clone_size: many
cdr3_nt: TGTGCCAGCAGTGGGGGGGGCCGAGAGACCCAGTACTTC
cdr3_aa: CASSGGGRETQYF

j_call: TRBJ2-2
d_call: NA
v_call: TRBV2
clone_size: NA
cdr3_nt: TGTGCCAGCATCCTGAGACTAGCGAACACCGGGGAGCTGTTTTTT
cdr3_aa: CASILRLANTGELFF

j_call: TRBJ1-5
d_call: NA
v_call: TRBV7-7
clone_size: NA
cdr3_nt: TGTGCTAGCAGCTTAGGGGGGTTGGGGGCTGTTTCTCAGCCCCAGCATTTT
cdr3_aa: CASSLGGLGAVSQPQHF

j_call: TRBJ1-2
d_call: NA
v_call: TRBV7-2
clone_size: many
cdr3_nt: TGTGCCAGCAGCCCGGACCCGCAACCCAACTATGGCTACACCTTC
cdr3_aa: CASSPDPQPNYGYTF

j_call: TRBJ2-5
d_call: NA
v_call: TRBV7-9
clone_size: many
cdr3_nt: TGTGCCAGCAGCTTAGCGGGCAGGGCTGGTGAGACCCAGTACTTC
cdr3_aa: CASSLAGRAGETQYF

j_call: TRBJ1-6
d_call: NA
v_call: TRBV19
clone_size: many
cdr3_nt: TGTGCCAGCCAGGAGCAAGGGGTCAATTCACCCCTCCACTTT
cdr3_aa: CASQEQGVNSPLHF

j_call: TRBJ1-2
d_call: TRBD1
v_call: TRBV9
clone_size: many
cdr3_nt: TGTGCCAGCAGATTTTCTAACCGGGACAGGGGAGATGGCTACACCTTC
cdr3_aa: CASRFSNRDRGDGYTF

j_call: TRBJ1-5
d_call: NA
v_call: TRBV6-5
clone_size: many
cdr3_nt: TGTGCCAGCAGTTCATACAGGGACCGACATAGCAATCAGCCCCAGCATTTT
cdr3_aa: CASSSYRDRHSNQPQHF

j_call: TRBJ2-7
d_call: NA
v_call: TRBV11-2
clone_size: NA
cdr3_nt: TGTGCCAGCAGCTTTAGAGGAGGGACGGGGGCCTACGAGCAGTACTTC
cdr3_aa: CASSFRGGTGAYEQYF

j_call: TRBJ1-1
d_call: NA
v_call: TRBV7-2
clone_size: few
cdr3_nt: TGTGCCAGCAGTTTCCTCAGGGTCTGGGACACTGAAGCTTTCTTT
cdr3_aa: CASSFLRVWDTEAFF

j_call: TRBJ2-7
d_call: NA
v_call: TRBV11-2
clone_size: NA
cdr3_nt: TGTGCCAGCAGCGGAGCCTCCTACGAGCAGTACTTC
cdr3_aa: CASSGASYEQYF

j_call: TRBJ1-1
d_call: NA
v_call: TRBV19
clone_size: NA
cdr3_nt: TGTGCCAGTAGTATGTTGGGGGGTTATCGCACTGAAGCTTTCTTT
cdr3_aa: CASSMLGGYRTEAFF

j_call: TRBJ1-5
d_call: TRBD1
v_call: TRBV6-1
clone_size: many
cdr3_nt: TGTGCCAGCATCGACAGGGGGACGGGGAGCAATCAGCCCCAGCATTTT
cdr3_aa: CASIDRGTGSNQPQHF

j_call: TRBJ2-7
d_call: NA
v_call: TRBV6-1
clone_size: many
cdr3_nt: TGTGCCAGCAGCCGCACCGGGACGGGTACCTACGAGCAGTACTTC
cdr3_aa: CASSRTGTGTYEQYF

j_call: TRBJ2-5
d_call: NA
v_call: TRBV7-3
clone_size: many
cdr3_nt: TGTGCCAGCAGCTCATCAGGGGTGGGGGAGACCCAGTACTTC
cdr3_aa: CASSSSGVGETQYF